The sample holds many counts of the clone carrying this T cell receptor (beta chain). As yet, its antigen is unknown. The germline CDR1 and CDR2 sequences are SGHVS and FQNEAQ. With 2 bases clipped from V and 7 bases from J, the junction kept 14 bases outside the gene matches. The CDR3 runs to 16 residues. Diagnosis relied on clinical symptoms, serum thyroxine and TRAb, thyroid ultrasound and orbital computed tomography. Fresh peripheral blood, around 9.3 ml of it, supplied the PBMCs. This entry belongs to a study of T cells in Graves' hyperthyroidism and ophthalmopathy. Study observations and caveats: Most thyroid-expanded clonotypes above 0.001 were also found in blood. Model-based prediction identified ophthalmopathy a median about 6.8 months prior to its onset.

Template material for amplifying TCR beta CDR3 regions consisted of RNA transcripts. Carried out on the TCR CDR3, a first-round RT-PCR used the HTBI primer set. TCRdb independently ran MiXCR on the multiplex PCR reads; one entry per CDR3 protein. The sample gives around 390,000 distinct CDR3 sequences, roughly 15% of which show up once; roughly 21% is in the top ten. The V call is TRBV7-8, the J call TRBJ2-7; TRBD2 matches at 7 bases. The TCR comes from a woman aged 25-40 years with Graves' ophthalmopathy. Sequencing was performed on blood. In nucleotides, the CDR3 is TGTGCCAGCAGCTTAAGGCGCGTAGGACTAGGTCGAGAGCAGTACTTC. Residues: CASSLRRVGLGREQYF.